A selection of T cell receptor beta chains follows, all from one sample in a study of blood T cell repertoires in COVID-19. Sequencing was performed with immunoSEQ multiplex PCR; in TCRdb, only in-frame clones are kept and a portion is missing. The sample has 110,000 to 150,000 clones; 82% are singletons. Sequenced material: peripheral blood. Every receptor here comes from a woman at least 80 years old with acute or convalescent COVID-19. CDR3s include the opening cysteine and the closing phenylalanine or tryptophan. D genes are given only for firm matches. Expanded clones are given a class, and other clones once, few, many or no size at all.

>15|NA|TRBJ2-2|TRBV7-8|NA
CASSPRTANTGELFF
TGTGCCAGCAGCCCCCGGACAGCGAACACCGGGGAGCTGTTTTTT
>13|NA|TRBJ2-7|TRBV4-1|NA
CASSHARFDEQYF
TGCGCCAGCAGCCATGCTAGGTTCGACGAGCAGTACTTC
>16|TRBD1|TRBJ1-1|TRBV28|NA
CASSPGDRGMNTEAFF
TGTGCCAGCAGTCCGGGGGACAGGGGTATGAACACTGAAGCTTTCTTT
>15|TRBD2|TRBJ2-7|TRBV27|once
CASSLTATGGYEQYF
TGTGCCAGCAGTTTAACCGCGACGGGGGGCTACGAGCAGTACTTC
>15|NA|TRBJ2-7|TRBV10-2|NA
CASSESTGNSYEQYF
TGCGCCAGCAGTGAGTCGACAGGAAACTCCTACGAGCAGTACTTC
>14|NA|TRBJ1-3|TRBV5-1|once
CASSQDSSGNTIYF
TGCGCCAGCAGCCAAGACAGTTCTGGAAACACCATATATTTT
>15|TRBD1|TRBJ1-2|TRBV5-6|NA
CASSSGDRLEYGYTF
TGTGCCAGCAGCTCCGGGGACAGGCTGGAATATGGCTACACCTTC
>13|TRBD1|TRBJ1-1|TRBV28|NA
CASRQPGGTEAFF
TGTGCCAGCAGACAGCCAGGGGGGACTGAAGCTTTCTTT
>16|TRBD1|TRBJ1-4|TRBV19|NA
CASSIRGFGTAEKLFF
TGTGCCAGTAGTATAAGAGGATTCGGGACAGCTGAAAAACTGTTTTTT
>19|NA|TRBJ2-6|TRBV7-6|NA
CASSKRPAGGRDGANVLTF
TGTGCCAGCAGCAAACGTCCGGCAGGAGGACGGGATGGGGCCAACGTCCTGACTTTC
>16|TRBD1|TRBJ2-5|TRBV7-8|NA
CASSRDRVRIQETQYF
TGTGCCAGCAGCCGGGACAGGGTCCGAATCCAAGAGACCCAGTACTTC
>16|NA|TRBJ1-1|TRBV19|NA
CASSTPESWVGTEAFF
TGTGCCAGTAGTACTCCGGAGTCCTGGGTAGGCACTGAAGCTTTCTTT
>20|TRBD2|TRBJ2-1|TRBV14|NA
CASSQATSRETPYSYNEQFF
TGTGCCAGCAGCCAAGCGACTAGCCGCGAGACTCCTTATTCCTACAATGAGCAGTTCTTC
>16|NA|TRBJ1-1|TRBV28|once
CASTQGTLRRDTEAFF
TGTGCCAGCACCCAGGGAACCCTGCGCAGAGACACTGAAGCTTTCTTT
>18|TRBD1|TRBJ2-7|TRBV2|few
CASSTQGGQGASPYEQYF
TGTGCCAGCAGTACACAAGGGGGACAGGGGGCATCCCCCTACGAGCAGTACTTC
>13|NA|TRBJ2-1|TRBV10-3|NA
CAISDRQSDEQFF
TGTGCCATCAGTGACCGACAGTCCGATGAGCAGTTCTTC
>15|TRBD1|TRBJ1-1|TRBV6-5|NA
CAIVTGGLLRAEAFF
TGTGCCATCGTCACAGGGGGATTACTGAGGGCTGAAGCTTTCTTT
>12|TRBD1|TRBJ1-2|TRBV10-2|NA
CASGDRGYGYTF
TGCGCCAGCGGGGACAGGGGCTATGGCTACACCTTC
>14|TRBD1|TRBJ1-1|TRBV28|NA
CASSSGRGRRGSFF
TGTGCCAGCAGTTCCGGCAGGGGGCGAAGAGGTTCTTTCTTT
>14|TRBD2|TRBJ2-7|TRBV18|NA
CASSPQAGASEQYF
TGTGCCAGCTCACCACAGGCGGGAGCCTCCGAGCAGTACTTC
>18|TRBD1|TRBJ2-3|TRBV5-1|NA
CASSPRPSDRGREDTQYF
TGCGCCAGCAGCCCAAGACCTTCGGACAGGGGGCGTGAAGATACGCAGTATTTT
>15|TRBD1|TRBJ1-2|TRBV18|NA
CASSPQGQGASGYTF
TGTGCCAGCTCACCCCAGGGACAGGGGGCATCTGGCTACACCTTC
>19|TRBD2|TRBJ2-7|TRBV4-2|NA
CASSQRANERGGLSYEQYF
TGTGCCAGCAGCCAAAGGGCAAACGAGCGGGGGGGACTCTCCTACGAGCAGTACTTC